The entry that follows covers one T cell receptor beta chain sequence. The antigen is unknown. This entry belongs to a study of cytomegalovirus exposure and HLA in healthy donors. Study-level results: Published work reported that the classifier diagnosed cytomegalovirus status with high specificity and sensitivity. Analyzed later, most CMV-associated TCR beta chains appeared HLA-restricted. Later analysis identified a missense DCLRE1C variant that was linked to TCR beta V- and J-gene trimming. Immune exposure information comprised only CMV serostatus.

In the PCR, 60 Vbeta and 13 Jbeta primers were used. Clones were sequenced by immunoSEQ multiplex PCR, and TCRdb holds only the in-frame ones, with some missing. The sample carries 85,000 to 100,000 clones, under 80% recorded once. The CDR3 extends over 18 amino acids. Germline V gene sequence: CDR1 SGHRS, CDR2 YFSETQ. With 4 bases clipped from V and 5 bases from J, the junction kept 17 bases outside the gene matches. The sample was PBMCs. The receptor was isolated from a man between 45 and 60 years old in good health and CMV-seropositive. The V and J genes are TRBV5-1 and TRBJ2-3, with 9 bases fitting TRBD2. As DNA, the CDR3 is TGCGCCAGCAGCCCCCGGGGGTTAGCGGGGGCCGGGGGAGATACGCAGTATTTT. Its protein product is CASSPRGLAGAGGDTQYF.